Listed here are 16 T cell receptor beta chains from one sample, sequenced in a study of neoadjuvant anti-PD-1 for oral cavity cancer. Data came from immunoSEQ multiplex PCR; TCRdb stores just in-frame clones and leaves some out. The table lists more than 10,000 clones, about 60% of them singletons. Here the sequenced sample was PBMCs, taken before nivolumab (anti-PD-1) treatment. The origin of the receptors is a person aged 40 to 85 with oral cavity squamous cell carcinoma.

The CDR3 sequence is CASRGDSPVDTQYF. The CDR3 bases are TGTGCCAGCAGGGGGGACTCACCCGTCGATACGCAGTATTTT. The V and J genes are TRBV6-5 and TRBJ2-3; possible D gene TRBD2, 6 bases. This CDR3 spans 14 amino acids. Germline V gene sequence: CDR1 MNHEY, CDR2 SVGAGI. V was shortened by 6 bases and J by 6 bases, with 16 bases between the two germline ends.

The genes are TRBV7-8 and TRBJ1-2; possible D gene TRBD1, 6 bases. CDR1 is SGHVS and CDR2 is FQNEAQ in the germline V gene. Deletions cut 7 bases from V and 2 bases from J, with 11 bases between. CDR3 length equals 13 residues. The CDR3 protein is CASIKGGNYGYTF. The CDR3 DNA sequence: TGTGCCAGCATTAAGGGGGGAAACTATGGCTACACCTTC.

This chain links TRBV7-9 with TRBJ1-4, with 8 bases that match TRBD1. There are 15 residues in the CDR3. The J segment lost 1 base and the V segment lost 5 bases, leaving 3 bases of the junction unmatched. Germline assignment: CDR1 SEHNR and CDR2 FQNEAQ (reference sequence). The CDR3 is CASSPDRVTNEKLFF. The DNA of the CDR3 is TGTGCCAGCAGCCCGGACAGGGTAACTAATGAAAAACTGTTTTTT.

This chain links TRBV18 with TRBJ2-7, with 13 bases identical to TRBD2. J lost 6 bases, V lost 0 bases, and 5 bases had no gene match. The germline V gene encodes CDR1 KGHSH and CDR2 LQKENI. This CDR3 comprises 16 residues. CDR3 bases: TGTGCCAGCTCACCACCGGGACTAGCGGGAACAGGCGAGCAGTACTTC. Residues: CASSPPGLAGTGEQYF.

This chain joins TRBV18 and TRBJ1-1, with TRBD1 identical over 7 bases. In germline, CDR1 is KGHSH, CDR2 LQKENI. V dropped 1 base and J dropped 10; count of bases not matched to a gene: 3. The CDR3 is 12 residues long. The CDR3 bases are TGTGCCAGCTCACCACTTAACAGGGGAGCTTTCTTT. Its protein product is CASSPLNRGAFF.

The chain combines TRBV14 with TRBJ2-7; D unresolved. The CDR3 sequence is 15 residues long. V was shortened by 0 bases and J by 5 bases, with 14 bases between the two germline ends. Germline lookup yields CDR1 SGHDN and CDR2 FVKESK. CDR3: CASSQDLNPSDEQYF. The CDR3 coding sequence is TGTGCCAGCAGCCAAGATCTAAATCCCTCGGACGAGCAGTACTTC.

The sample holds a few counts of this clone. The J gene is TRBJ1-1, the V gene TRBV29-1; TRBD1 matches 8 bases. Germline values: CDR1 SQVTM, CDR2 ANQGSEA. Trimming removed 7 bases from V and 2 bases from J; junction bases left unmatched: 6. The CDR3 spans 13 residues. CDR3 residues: CSAATGENTEAFF. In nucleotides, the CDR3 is TGCAGCGCTGCGACAGGGGAAAACACTGAAGCTTTCTTT.

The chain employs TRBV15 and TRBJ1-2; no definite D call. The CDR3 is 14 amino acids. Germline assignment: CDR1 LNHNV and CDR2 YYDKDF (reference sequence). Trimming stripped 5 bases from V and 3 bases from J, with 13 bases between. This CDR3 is CATSRRTDHYGYTF. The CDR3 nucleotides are TGTGCCACCAGCCGCCGGACGGATCACTATGGCTACACCTTC.

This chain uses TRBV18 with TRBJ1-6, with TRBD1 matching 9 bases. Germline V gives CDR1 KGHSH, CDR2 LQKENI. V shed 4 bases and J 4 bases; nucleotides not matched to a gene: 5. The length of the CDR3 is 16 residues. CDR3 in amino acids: CASSLRDRDYNSPLHF. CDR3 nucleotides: TGTGCCAGCTCACTCCGGGACAGGGATTATAATTCACCCCTCCACTTT.

The CDR3 region is CASSEDSHFHEQFF. The CDR3 nucleotides read TGCGCCAGCAGTGAAGACTCACATTTCCATGAGCAGTTCTTC. V is TRBV10-1 and J is TRBJ2-1; unclear D gene. The ends were cut back, 3 bases at V and 8 bases at J, with 14 bases in the middle. The CDR3 runs 14 residues. CDR1 and CDR2 (germline): WNHNN, SYGVQD (reference sequence).

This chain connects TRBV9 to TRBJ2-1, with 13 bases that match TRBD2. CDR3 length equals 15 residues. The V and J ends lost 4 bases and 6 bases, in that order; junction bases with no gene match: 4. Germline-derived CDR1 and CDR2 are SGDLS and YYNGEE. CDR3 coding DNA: TGTGCCAGCAGCCCGGGACTAGCGGGGTCCAATGAGCAGTTCTTC. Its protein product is CASSPGLAGSNEQFF.

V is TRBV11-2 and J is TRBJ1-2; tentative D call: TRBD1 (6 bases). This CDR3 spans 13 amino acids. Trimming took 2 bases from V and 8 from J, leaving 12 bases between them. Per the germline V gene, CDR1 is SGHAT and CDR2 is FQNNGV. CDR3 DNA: TGTGCCAGCAGCTTACAAGGGGGTCTGGGCTACACCTTC. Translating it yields CASSLQGGLGYTF.

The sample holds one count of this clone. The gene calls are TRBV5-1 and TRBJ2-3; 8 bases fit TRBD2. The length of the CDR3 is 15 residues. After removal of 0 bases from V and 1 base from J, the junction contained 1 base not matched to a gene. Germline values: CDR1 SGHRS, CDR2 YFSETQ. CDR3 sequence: CASSLGGLGTDTQYF. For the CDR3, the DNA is TGCGCCAGCAGCTTGGGGGGACTAGGCACAGATACGCAGTATTTT.

The CDR3 is CASSGSQGSLGGNQPQHF. Here the CDR3 DNA reads TGTGCCAGCAGTGGGAGCCAGGGGTCCCTAGGGGGAAATCAGCCCCAGCATTTT. This chain uses TRBV6-1 with TRBJ1-5, with D maybe TRBD1 (6 bases). Germline lookup yields CDR1 MNHNS and CDR2 SASEGT. CDR3 length: 18 amino acids. Trimming shortened V by 4 bases and J by 4 bases, and 23 bases separated the two germline ends.

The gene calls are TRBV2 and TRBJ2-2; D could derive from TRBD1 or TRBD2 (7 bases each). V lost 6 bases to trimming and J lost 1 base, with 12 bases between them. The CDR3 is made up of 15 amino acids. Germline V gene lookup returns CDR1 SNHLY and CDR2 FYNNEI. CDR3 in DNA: TGTGCCAGCAGCATCAGGGGGGGGAACACCGGGGAGCTGTTTTTT. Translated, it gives CASSIRGGNTGELFF.

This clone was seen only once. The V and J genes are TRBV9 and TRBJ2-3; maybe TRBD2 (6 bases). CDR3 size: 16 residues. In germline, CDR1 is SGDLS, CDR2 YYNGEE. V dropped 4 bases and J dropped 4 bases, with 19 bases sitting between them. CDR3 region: CASSFSVGRSADTQYF. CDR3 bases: TGTGCCAGCAGCTTTAGCGTCGGGAGAAGTGCAGATACGCAGTATTTT.